This is a list of T cell receptor beta chains from one sample in a study of T cells in Graves' hyperthyroidism and ophthalmopathy. TCRdb reanalysed the multiplex PCR reads using MiXCR and keeps one entry per CDR3 protein. The profile shows just under 750,000 distinct CDR3 sequences, roughly a third of them singletons. What was sequenced was blood. The source of these receptors is a woman aged 40 to 49 with Graves' hyperthyroidism. Both conserved end residues are part of each CDR3. A D gene is named only where the DNA matches it firmly. Rows give clone size only sometimes, using once, few, many, or a class for an expanded clone.

J	D	size	V	DNA	CDR3
TRBJ1-2	.	.	TRBV5-6	TGTGCCTGGACCGGTTATGGCTACACCTTC	CAWTGYGYTF
TRBJ1-2	.	many	TRBV4-3	TGCGCCAGCAGCCAAGAATTGGGGGACGAGTACTATGGCTACACCTTC	CASSQELGDEYYGYTF
TRBJ2-7	.	many	TRBV20-1	TGCAGTGCTCCCAGGGACACCGAGCAGTACTTC	CSAPRDTEQYF
TRBJ1-6	TRBD1	.	TRBV12-3/TRBV12-4	TGTGCCAGCAGTTTAGGTGCGGGACAGTATAATTCACCCCTCCACTTT	CASSLGAGQYNSPLHF
TRBJ1-1	TRBD1	many	TRBV19	TGTGCCAGTAGAACGGGACAGACGAACACTGAAGCTTTCTTT	CASRTGQTNTEAFF
TRBJ1-6	.	many	TRBV6-5	TGTGCCAGCAGCTCAGGGACATCAAGGGGATCACCCCTCCACTTT	CASSSGTSRGSPLHF
TRBJ1-6	TRBD1	few	TRBV10-3	TGTGCCAGCAGAGGGCAGGGGGCATCACCCCTCCACTTT	CASRGQGASPLHF
TRBJ2-7	.	many	TRBV7-9	TGTGCCAGCAGCTTAGCGGAGGGGGGCGAGCAGTACTTC	CASSLAEGGEQYF
TRBJ1-4	.	many	TRBV2	TGTGCCAGCCGACAGGAACCAATTGAAAAACTGTTTTTT	CASRQEPIEKLFF
TRBJ2-5	TRBD2	many	TRBV5-8	TGTGCCAGCAGGGCGGGACTAGCGGGAGGAGAGACCCAGTACTTC	CASRAGLAGGETQYF
TRBJ2-7	.	once	TRBV7-2	TGTGCCAGCAGCTATCGGGACGAGTCCTACGAGCAGTACTTC	CASSYRDESYEQYF
TRBJ2-7	.	few	TRBV7-6	TGTGCCAGCAGCCCATTACAAGTCGGCTCCTACGAGCAGTACTTC	CASSPLQVGSYEQYF
TRBJ1-5	TRBD1	.	TRBV15	TGTGCCACCAGCAGCGCCGGACAGGGGGGGAACAATCAGCCCCAGCATTTT	CATSSAGQGGNNQPQHF
TRBJ2-3	TRBD2	.	TRBV29-1	TGCAGCGTTGATCGGGCGGGGGGCACAGATACGCAGTATTTT	CSVDRAGGTDTQYF
TRBJ1-5	TRBD1	.	TRBV28	TGTGCCAGCAGAACCCGGGACAGGGGGGAGAATCAGCCCCAGCATTTT	CASRTRDRGENQPQHF
TRBJ1-5	.	.	TRBV12-3/TRBV12-4	TGTGCCAGCATCAGTACCGGTAGTGGCAATCAGCCCCAGCATTTT	CASISTGSGNQPQHF